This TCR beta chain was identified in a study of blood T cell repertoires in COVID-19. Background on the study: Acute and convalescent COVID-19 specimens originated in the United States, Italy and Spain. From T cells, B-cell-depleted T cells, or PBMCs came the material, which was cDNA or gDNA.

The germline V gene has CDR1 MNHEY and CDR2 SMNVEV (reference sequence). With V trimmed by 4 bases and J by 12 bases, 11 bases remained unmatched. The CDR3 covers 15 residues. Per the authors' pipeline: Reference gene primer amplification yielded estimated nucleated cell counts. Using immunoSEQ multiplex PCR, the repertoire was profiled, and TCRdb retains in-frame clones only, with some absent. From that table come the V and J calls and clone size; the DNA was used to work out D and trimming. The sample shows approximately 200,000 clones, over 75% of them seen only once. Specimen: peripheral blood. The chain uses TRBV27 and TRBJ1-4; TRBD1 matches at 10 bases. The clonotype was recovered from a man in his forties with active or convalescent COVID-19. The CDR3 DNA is TGTGCCAGCAGTTGGACCGGGACAGGGGCGGGGGAACTGTTTTTT. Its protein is CASSWTGTGAGELFF.